This T cell receptor (beta chain) came from a study of early stage breast cancer tumors. Comment on this clone: What it binds is not known.

Here immunoSEQ multiplex PCR was the method, and the copy in TCRdb shows in-frame clones only, minus some. The sample has about 9,000 clones; 65% to 75% are singletons. Findings of the study overall: Unsorted bulk genomic DNA sequencing lacked pairing and functional marker data. Compared with adjacent normal breast tissue, tumors showed 2.5 to 3-fold greater T cell density and higher clonality.

The CDR3 has 14 amino acids. Looked up from germline, CDR1 is SGHRS and CDR2 is YFSETQ. V shed 0 bases and J shed 4 bases, with 11 bases lying between them. This TCR derives from a person between 60 and 70 years old with breast cancer. V usage is TRBV5-1 and J usage is TRBJ2-7, with D unresolved. The specimen was normal breast tissue next to the tumor. The DNA for the CDR3 is TGCGCCAGCAGCTTGGAGGAGTTGGCTTACGAGCAGTACTTC. As protein: CASSLEELAYEQYF.